One and the same sample provided the 2 T cell receptor beta chains below, sequenced in a study of T cell repertoires in ileal Crohn's disease. Only in-frame clones appear in the TCRdb table, and some are missing; sequencing was by immunoSEQ multiplex PCR. The data hold 11,000 to 15,000 clones, with 65% to 85% observed a single time. The sequencing input was ileal tissue. The receptors shown here come from an adult with Crohn's disease.

This clone qualifies as medium-sized. V gene TRBV2 combines with J gene TRBJ2-3; 7 nucleotides line up with TRBD2. After removal of 4 bases from V and 5 bases from J, the junction contained 6 bases not matched to a gene. This CDR3 is built from 14 residues. Germline-derived CDR1 and CDR2 are SNHLY and FYNNEI. The CDR3 DNA follows: TGTGCCAGCAGTGGAATTAGCGGGCGAGATACGCAGTATTTT. It is translated as CASSGISGRDTQYF.

The gene calls are TRBV29-1 and TRBJ1-2; 8 bases are shared with TRBD1. The CDR3 has 14 residues. CDR1 and CDR2 from the germline V gene are SQVTM and ANQGSEA. V shed 5 bases, J shed 2 bases, and the junction held 7 bases outside the gene matches. CDR3 bases: TGCAGCGTTACCCAGGGGGCAACGAACTATGGCTACACCTTC. Its translation is CSVTQGATNYGYTF.